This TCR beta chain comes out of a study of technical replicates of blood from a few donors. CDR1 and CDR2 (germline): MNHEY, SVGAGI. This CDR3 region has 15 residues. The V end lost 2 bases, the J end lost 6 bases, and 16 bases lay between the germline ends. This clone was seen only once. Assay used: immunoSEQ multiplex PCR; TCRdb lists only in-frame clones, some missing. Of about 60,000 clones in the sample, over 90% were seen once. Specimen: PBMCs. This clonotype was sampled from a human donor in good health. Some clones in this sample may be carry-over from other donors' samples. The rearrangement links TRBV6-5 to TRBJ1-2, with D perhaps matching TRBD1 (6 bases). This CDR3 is CASSYRGPGADGYTF. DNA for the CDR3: TGTGCCAGCAGTTACCGGGGCCCAGGGGCCGATGGCTACACCTTC.